The clone carrying this TCR beta chain came up a few times. The CDR3 sequence is 15 residues long. V gave up 2 bases and J gave up 7 bases, with 15 bases separating them. Germline-derived CDR1 and CDR2 are MRHNA and SNTAGT. This sample is part of a study of blood T cell repertoires in COVID-19. On the study more broadly: Samples came from the United States, Italy and Spain, spanning acute and convalescent COVID-19. PBMCs, B-cell-depleted T cells, or T cells provided the cDNA or gDNA that made up the material.

In the authors' workflow: Estimates of nucleated cell counts were drawn from the amplification of reference gene primers. Here immunoSEQ multiplex PCR was the method, and the copy in TCRdb shows in-frame clones only, minus some. Clone size and the V and J calls come from that table; the DNA yielded D and trimming. In the table there are 150,000 to 200,000 clones, more than 75% of which are singletons. The sequenced sample consisted of PBMCs or T cells enriched from blood (not recorded which). The rearrangement joins TRBV6-4 to TRBJ2-1, with TRBD2 as a possible D gene (6 bases). This receptor was obtained from a woman between 50 and 59 years old who had recovered from COVID-19. For the CDR3, the DNA is TGTGCCAGCAGTGACAAACCGGGAGAGGGGAATGAGCAGTTCTTC. Its translation is CASSDKPGEGNEQFF.